Detailed here is one TCR beta chain. The record originates from a study of blood T cell repertoires in COVID-19. The germline V gene has CDR1 SEHNR and CDR2 FQNEAQ (reference sequence). This CDR3 spans 14 amino acids. Trimming took 2 bases from V and 0 from J, leaving 5 bases between them. Using immunoSEQ multiplex PCR, the repertoire was profiled, and TCRdb retains in-frame clones only, with some absent. The repertoire consists of some 300,000 clones, with under 90% occurring once and the leading ten covering roughly 10%. This clonotype originated in a woman in her twenties or thirties who had recovered from COVID-19. Sequencing input: PBMCs or T cells enriched from blood (not recorded which). The V gene is TRBV7-9, the J gene TRBJ1-5; no definite D call. CDR3 sequence reads: CASSLSYSNQPQHF. The CDR3 DNA follows: TGTGCCAGCAGCTTATCCTATAGCAATCAGCCCCAGCATTTT.